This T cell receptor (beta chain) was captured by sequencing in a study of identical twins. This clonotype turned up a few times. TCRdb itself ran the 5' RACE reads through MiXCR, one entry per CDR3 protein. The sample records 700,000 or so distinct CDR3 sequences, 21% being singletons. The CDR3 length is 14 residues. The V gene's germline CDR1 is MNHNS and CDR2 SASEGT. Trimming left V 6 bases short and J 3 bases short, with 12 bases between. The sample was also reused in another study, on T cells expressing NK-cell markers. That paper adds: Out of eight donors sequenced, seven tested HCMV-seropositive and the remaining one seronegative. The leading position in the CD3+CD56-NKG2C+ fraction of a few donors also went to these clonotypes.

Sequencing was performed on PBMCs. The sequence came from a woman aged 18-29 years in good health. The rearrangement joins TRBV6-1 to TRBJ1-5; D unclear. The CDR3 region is CASSRRGDNQPQHF. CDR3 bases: TGTGCCAGCAGCAGACGGGGAGACAATCAGCCCCAGCATTTT.